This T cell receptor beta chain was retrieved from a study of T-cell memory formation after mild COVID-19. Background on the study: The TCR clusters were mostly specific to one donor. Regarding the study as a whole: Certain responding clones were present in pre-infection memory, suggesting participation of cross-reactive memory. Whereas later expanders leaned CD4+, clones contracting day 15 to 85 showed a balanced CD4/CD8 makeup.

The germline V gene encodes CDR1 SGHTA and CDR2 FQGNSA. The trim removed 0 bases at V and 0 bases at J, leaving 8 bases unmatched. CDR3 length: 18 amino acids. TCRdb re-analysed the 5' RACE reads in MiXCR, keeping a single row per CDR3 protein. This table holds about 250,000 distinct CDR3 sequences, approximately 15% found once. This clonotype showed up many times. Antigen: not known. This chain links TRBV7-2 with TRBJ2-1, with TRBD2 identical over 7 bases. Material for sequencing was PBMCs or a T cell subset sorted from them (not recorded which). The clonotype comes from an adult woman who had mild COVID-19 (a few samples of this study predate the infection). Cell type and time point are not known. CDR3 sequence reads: CASSLAYSGRTSYNEQFF. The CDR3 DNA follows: TGTGCCAGCAGCTTAGCTTATAGCGGGCGGACCTCCTACAATGAGCAGTTCTTC.